This is a list of T cell receptor beta chains from one sample in a study of cytomegalovirus exposure and HLA in healthy donors. Sequenced by immunoSEQ multiplex PCR; TCRdb stores in-frame clones only, minus some. The sample records about 160,000 clones, about nine tenths being singletons. Input material: PBMCs. The receptor source for this set is a woman aged 18-30 years in good health and CMV-seropositive. Both conserved end residues are part of each CDR3. The D gene is left open where the match is weak. Rows may omit the clone size; those that give it use once, few, many or a size class.

j_call clone_size d_call v_call cdr3_nt cdr3_aa
TRBJ2-7 NA NA TRBV7-9 TGTGCCAGCAGCTTAGGGGGGCCTAGGTACGAGCAGTACTTC CASSLGGPRYEQYF
TRBJ1-5 NA NA TRBV30 TGTGCCTGGAGTGTAAGAGGAGGTCAGCCCCAGCATTTT CAWSVRGGQPQHF
TRBJ1-4 NA NA TRBV6-1 TGTGCCAGCAGTGAAGCGCCGGGGGATGAAAAACTGTTTTTT CASSEAPGDEKLFF
TRBJ2-5 NA NA TRBV19 TGTGCCAGTAGTCCAGGGGACCTTTCAACGGGGGAGACCCAGTACTTC CASSPGDLSTGETQYF
TRBJ2-5 NA TRBD2 TRBV10-2 TGCGCCAGCAGTATGACCGGGACTAGGAGGGAGACCCAGTACTTC CASSMTGTRRETQYF
TRBJ2-1 NA NA TRBV7-3 TGTGCCAGCAGCCCGGACTTCTCGACCCCTCCGTTCTTC CASSPDFSTPPFF
TRBJ2-7 NA NA TRBV7-8 TGTGCCAGCAGCTTAGAGCAGGTAAGCTCCTACGAGCAGTACTTC CASSLEQVSSYEQYF
TRBJ2-1 NA NA TRBV6-5 TGTGCCAGCAGTCCCGGGTCGTCCTACAATGAGCAGTTCTTC CASSPGSSYNEQFF
TRBJ1-5 once NA TRBV7-3 TGTGCCAGCAGCTCCGAGCTCGGTAGCAATCAGCCCCAGCATTTT CASSSELGSNQPQHF
TRBJ2-7 NA TRBD2 TRBV9 TGTGCCAGCAGCTCCGGGACTAGAGGAGGTTTCAGCGAGCAGTACTTC CASSSGTRGGFSEQYF
TRBJ2-1 NA NA TRBV9 TGTGCCAGCAGCGGATACAGCGGAAGCTCCTACAATGAGCAGTTCTTC CASSGYSGSSYNEQFF
TRBJ2-2 NA NA TRBV5-1 TGCGCCAGCAGCTTACGGCTAGCGAACACCGGGGAGCTGTTTTTT CASSLRLANTGELFF
TRBJ1-3 NA NA TRBV2 TGTGCCAGCAGTGAAGTCCCTCAGGGCACCATATATTTT CASSEVPQGTIYF
TRBJ2-2 once TRBD1 TRBV2 TGTGCCAGCGGGACAGATAACACCGGGGAGCTGTTTTTT CASGTDNTGELFF
TRBJ2-7 NA TRBD1 TRBV19 TGTGCCAGTAGTACTCGGACAGGGTGGAGCGAGCAGTACTTC CASSTRTGWSEQYF
TRBJ2-7 NA NA TRBV7-8 TGTGCCAGCAGCTCCTCCGGGACACCCTACGAGCAGTACTTC CASSSSGTPYEQYF
TRBJ2-1 NA NA TRBV10-3 TGTGCCATCAGTGAGAGCGGGACAAGCAATGAGCAGTTCTTC CAISESGTSNEQFF
TRBJ1-1 NA NA TRBV4-1 TGCGCCAGCAGCCAAGTGACAGCTCTGGTGACTGAAGCTTTCTTT CASSQVTALVTEAFF
TRBJ1-2 NA NA TRBV9 TGTGCCAGCAGCGTAGCGACGGGGAACTATGGCTACACCTTC CASSVATGNYGYTF